This is a list of T cell receptor beta chains from one sample in a study of blood T cell repertoires in COVID-19. Sequencing was performed with immunoSEQ multiplex PCR; in TCRdb, only in-frame clones are kept and a portion is missing. The table includes 90,000 to 130,000 clones, 70% to 90% detected once. Material for sequencing was peripheral blood. All receptors derive from a man in his forties or fifties with acute or convalescent COVID-19. The CDR3 runs from the conserved cysteine through the conserved F or W. A D gene is named only where the DNA matches it firmly. Expanded clones get a size class; other rows say once, few or many, or leave the size out.

. TRBJ2-1 TRBD2 TRBV2 CASSEARVGGRAREQFF TGTGCCAGCAGTGAAGCGCGGGTAGGCGGGAGGGCCCGGGAGCAGTTCTTC
few TRBJ2-2 TRBD2 TRBV4-2 CASSTSGDNTGELFF TGTGCCAGCAGCACTAGCGGCGATAACACCGGGGAGCTGTTTTTT
. TRBJ1-2 TRBD1 TRBV6-5 CASSNGTGSYGYTF TGTGCCAGCAGCAATGGGACAGGAAGCTATGGCTACACCTTC
. TRBJ1-5 . TRBV18 CASTDSTNQPQHF TGTGCCAGCACCGACAGTACCAATCAGCCCCAGCATTTT
. TRBJ2-2 TRBD2 TRBV27 CASSSSGGWPGELFF TGTGCCAGCAGCTCTAGCGGGGGCTGGCCCGGGGAGCTGTTTTTT
. TRBJ1-5 . TRBV28 CASSPRGGLGNQPQHF TGTGCCAGCAGTCCCCGGGGGGGTCTCGGCAATCAGCCCCAGCATTTT
. TRBJ2-7 . TRBV13 CASSPTPGTGAYEQYF TGTGCCAGCAGCCCGACCCCCGGGACGGGGGCCTACGAGCAGTACTTC
. TRBJ2-7 . TRBV5-4 CASSHSGVSYEQYF TGTGCCAGCAGCCACAGCGGTGTATCCTACGAGCAGTACTTC
. TRBJ2-6 TRBD1 TRBV11-3 CASSLEGTVPGANVLTF TGTGCCAGCAGCTTAGAGGGGACAGTGCCTGGGGCCAACGTCCTGACTTTC
once TRBJ2-6 . TRBV5-1 CASSLGVPGANVLTF TGCGCCAGCAGCTTGGGCGTCCCTGGGGCCAACGTCCTGACTTTC
. TRBJ1-1 . TRBV7-2 CASSLGAHSNTEAFF TGTGCCAGCAGCTTAGGGGCACATTCGAACACTGAAGCTTTCTTT
. TRBJ2-5 TRBD2 TRBV7-2 CASSQTSLETQYF TGTGCCAGCAGCCAGACTAGCCTTGAGACCCAGTACTTC
few TRBJ1-2 . TRBV2 CASRIGQREGYTF TGTGCCAGCAGGATAGGACAGCGCGAGGGCTACACCTTC
. TRBJ2-1 TRBD2 TRBV29-1 CSVETLAGGRNEQFF TGCAGCGTTGAAACACTAGCGGGAGGGCGCAATGAGCAGTTCTTC
. TRBJ1-4 . TRBV21-1 CASSKERAGEGEKLFF TGTGCCAGCAGCAAAGAAAGGGCAGGGGAAGGCGAAAAACTGTTTTTT
few TRBJ2-1 . TRBV6-5 CASDSYNEQFF TGTGCCAGCGACAGTTACAATGAGCAGTTCTTC
. TRBJ1-5 . TRBV6-5 CASSYSSGNQPQHF TGTGCCAGCAGTTACTCGTCCGGCAATCAGCCCCAGCATTTT
few TRBJ2-1 . TRBV11-2 CASSKRDFFNNEQFF TGTGCCAGCAGTAAAAGGGACTTTTTTAACAATGAGCAGTTCTTC
once TRBJ2-1 . TRBV29-1 CSVAYLAGSDEQFF TGCAGCGTTGCGTACTTGGCAGGGTCAGACGAGCAGTTCTTC
. TRBJ2-5 . TRBV14 CASSQDRQPRGTQYF TGTGCCAGCAGCCAAGATAGACAGCCTCGAGGGACCCAGTACTTC
. TRBJ2-7 . TRBV6-5 CASLQGWSYEQYF TGTGCCAGTCTGCAGGGTTGGTCCTACGAGCAGTACTTC
. TRBJ2-7 . TRBV15 CATSRDEGDSYEQYF TGTGCCACCAGCAGAGATGAGGGTGACTCCTACGAGCAGTACTTC
. TRBJ2-7 . TRBV19 CASSIDPTGFYEQYF TGTGCCAGTAGTATAGACCCGACAGGCTTCTACGAGCAGTACTTC
once TRBJ1-1 . TRBV9 CASSATSNTEAFF TGTGCCAGCAGCGCGACATCGAACACTGAAGCTTTCTTT
. TRBJ2-2 TRBD2 TRBV7-2 CASSAGRRGGTGELFF TGTGCCAGCAGCGCCGGGAGGCGGGGCGGCACCGGGGAGCTGTTTTTT
. TRBJ2-2 . TRBV5-1 CASSLVSGNTGELFF TGCGCCAGCAGCTTGGTTAGCGGGAACACCGGGGAGCTGTTTTTT
. TRBJ2-7 . TRBV28 CASSSPGPYEQYF TGTGCCAGCAGTTCCCCGGGTCCTTACGAGCAGTACTTC